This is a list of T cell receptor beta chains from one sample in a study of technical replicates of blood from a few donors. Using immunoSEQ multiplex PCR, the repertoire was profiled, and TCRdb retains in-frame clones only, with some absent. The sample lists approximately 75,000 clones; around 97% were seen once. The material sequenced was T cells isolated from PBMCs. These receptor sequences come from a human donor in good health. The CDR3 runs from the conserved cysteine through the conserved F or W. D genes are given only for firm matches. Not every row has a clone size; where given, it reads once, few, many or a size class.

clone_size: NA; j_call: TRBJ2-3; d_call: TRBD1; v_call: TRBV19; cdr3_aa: CASSERDSHTDTQYF; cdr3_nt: TGTGCCAGTAGTGAACGGGACAGCCACACAGATACGCAGTATTTT
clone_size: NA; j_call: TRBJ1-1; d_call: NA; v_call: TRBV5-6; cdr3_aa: CASSLGQFSNPFF; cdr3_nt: TGTGCCAGCAGCTTGGGACAGTTCTCGAACCCTTTCTTT
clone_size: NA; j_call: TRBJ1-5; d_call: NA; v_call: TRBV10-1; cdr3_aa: CASSTGTGQPQHF; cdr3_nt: TGCGCCAGCAGTACAGGGACGGGACAGCCCCAGCATTTT
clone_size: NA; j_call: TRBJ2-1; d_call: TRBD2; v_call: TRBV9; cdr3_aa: CASSVATGTSGGPEQFF; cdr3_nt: TGTGCCAGCAGCGTAGCTACCGGGACTAGCGGGGGGCCTGAGCAGTTCTTC
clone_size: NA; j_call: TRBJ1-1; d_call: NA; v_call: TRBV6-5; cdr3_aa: CASSYPSSTEAFF; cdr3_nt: TGTGCCAGCAGTTACCCGTCGTCCACTGAAGCTTTCTTT
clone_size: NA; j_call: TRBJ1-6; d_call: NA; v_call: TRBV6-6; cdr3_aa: CASSPADFSPLHF; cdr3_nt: TGTGCCAGCAGTCCCGCGGATTTTAGCCCCCTCCACTTT
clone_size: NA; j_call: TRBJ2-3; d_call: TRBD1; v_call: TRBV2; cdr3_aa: CASSYDRGTDTQYF; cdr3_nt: TGTGCCAGCAGTTACGACAGGGGCACAGATACGCAGTATTTT
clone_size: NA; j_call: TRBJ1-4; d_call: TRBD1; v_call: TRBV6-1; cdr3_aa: CTSSPTGMTNEKLFF; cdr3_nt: TGTACCAGCAGTCCGACAGGGATGACTAATGAAAAACTGTTTTTT
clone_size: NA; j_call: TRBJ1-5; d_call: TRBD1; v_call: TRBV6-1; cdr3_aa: CASSGLGQAGGNQPQHF; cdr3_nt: TGTGCCAGCAGTGGGTTGGGACAGGCAGGGGGCAATCAGCCCCAGCATTTT
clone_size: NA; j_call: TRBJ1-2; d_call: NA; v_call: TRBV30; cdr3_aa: CASDSPNYGYTF; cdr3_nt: TGTGCCAGCGACAGCCCTAACTATGGCTACACCTTC
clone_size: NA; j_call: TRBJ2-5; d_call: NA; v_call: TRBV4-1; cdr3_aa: CASSHPVRGGQLETQYF; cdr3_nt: TGCGCCAGCAGCCATCCTGTTAGGGGCGGACAGCTGGAGACCCAGTACTTC
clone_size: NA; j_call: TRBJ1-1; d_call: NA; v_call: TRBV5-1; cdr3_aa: CASSLGGFGTEAFF; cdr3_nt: TGCGCCAGCAGCTTGGGCGGGTTTGGCACTGAAGCTTTCTTT
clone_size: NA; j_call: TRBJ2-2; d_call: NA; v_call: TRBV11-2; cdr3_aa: CASSLGGGYTGELFF; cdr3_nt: TGTGCCAGCAGCTTAGGAGGAGGGTATACCGGGGAGCTGTTTTTT
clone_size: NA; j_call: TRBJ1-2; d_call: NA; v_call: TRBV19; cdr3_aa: CASSIHRAYGYTF; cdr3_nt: TGTGCCAGTAGTATCCACAGGGCCTATGGCTACACCTTC
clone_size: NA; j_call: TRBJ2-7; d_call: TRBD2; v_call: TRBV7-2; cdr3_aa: CASSFSLAVGYEQYF; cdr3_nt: TGTGCCAGCAGCTTCTCCCTAGCGGTGGGCTACGAGCAGTACTTC
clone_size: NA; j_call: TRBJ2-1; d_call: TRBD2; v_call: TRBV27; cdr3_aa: CASSERGLAGAFFF; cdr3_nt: TGTGCCAGCAGTGAAAGGGGACTAGCGGGGGCATTTTTCTTC
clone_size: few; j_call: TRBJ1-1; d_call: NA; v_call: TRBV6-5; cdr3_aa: CASSTQGVLNTEAFF; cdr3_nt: TGTGCCAGCAGTACACAGGGCGTCCTCAACACTGAAGCTTTCTTT
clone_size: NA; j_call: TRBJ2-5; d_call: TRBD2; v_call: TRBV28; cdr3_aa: CASSSPSSGSETQYF; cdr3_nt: TGTGCCAGCAGTTCACCTTCTAGCGGGTCAGAGACCCAGTACTTC
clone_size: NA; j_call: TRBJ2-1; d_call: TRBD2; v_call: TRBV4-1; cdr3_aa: CASSQGLAGENEQFF; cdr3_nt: TGCGCCAGCAGCCAAGGACTAGCGGGGGAAAATGAGCAGTTCTTC
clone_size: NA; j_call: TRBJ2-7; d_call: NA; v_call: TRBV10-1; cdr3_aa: CASSMTSYEQYF; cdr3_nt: TGCGCCAGCAGCATGACTAGCTACGAGCAGTACTTC
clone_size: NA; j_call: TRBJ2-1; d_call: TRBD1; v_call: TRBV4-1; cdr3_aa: CASSQAWTGAYNEQFF; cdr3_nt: TGCGCCAGCAGCCAAGCATGGACAGGGGCCTACAATGAGCAGTTCTTC
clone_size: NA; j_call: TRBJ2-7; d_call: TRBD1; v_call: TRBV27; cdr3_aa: CASSEGAGGYEQYF; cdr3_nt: TGTGCCAGCAGTGAGGGGGCCGGTGGATACGAGCAGTACTTC
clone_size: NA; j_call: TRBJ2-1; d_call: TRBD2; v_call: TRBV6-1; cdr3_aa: CASSEARASGRPYNEQFF; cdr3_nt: TGTGCCAGCAGTGAAGCGCGGGCTAGCGGTCGACCCTACAATGAGCAGTTCTTC
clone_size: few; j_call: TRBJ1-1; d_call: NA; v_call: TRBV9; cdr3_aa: CASGSAGTEAFF; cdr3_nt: TGTGCCAGCGGGTCCGCGGGCACTGAAGCTTTCTTT
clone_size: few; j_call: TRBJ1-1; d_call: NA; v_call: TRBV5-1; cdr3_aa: CASSLAGDTEAFF; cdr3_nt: TGCGCCAGCAGCTTGGCGGGTGACACTGAAGCTTTCTTT
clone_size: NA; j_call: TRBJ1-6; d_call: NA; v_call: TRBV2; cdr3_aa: CASSEDGGGYNSPLHF; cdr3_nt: TGTGCCAGCAGTGAAGATGGGGGAGGCTATAATTCACCCCTCCACTTT
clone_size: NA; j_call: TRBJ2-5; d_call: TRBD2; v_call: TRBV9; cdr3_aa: CASSVTSGGAGETQYF; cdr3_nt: TGTGCCAGCAGCGTCACCAGCGGGGGGGCTGGAGAGACCCAGTACTTC